This TCR beta chain was captured by sequencing in a study of OX40 agonist ivuxolimab in advanced cancers. Study overall: Patients took ivuxolimab, an agonistic anti-OX40 (CD134) antibody.

This CDR3 is 16 amino acids long. Germline V gene lookup returns CDR1 SGHDT and CDR2 YYEEEE. The V gene end was trimmed by 4 bases and the J gene end by 7 bases; junction bases not matched to a gene: 7. Clones were read by immunoSEQ multiplex PCR, and TCRdb kept only the in-frame ones, dropping some. The sample includes about 76,000 clones, around nine tenths of them seen just once. This receptor was obtained from an adult with an advanced solid tumor such as melanoma, head and neck, liver or kidney cancer. The specimen was CD4+ or CD8+ T cells sorted from blood, collected in a trial of the OX40 agonist ivuxolimab. V is TRBV5-6 and J is TRBJ2-1; 14 bases are shared with TRBD2. CDR3 protein: CASSRRTSGGYNEQFF. CDR3 nucleotide sequence: TGTGCCAGCAGCAGACGGACTAGCGGGGGGTATAATGAGCAGTTCTTC. The variable domain in full, completed from reference TRBV5-6 and TRBJ2-1, reads DAGVTQSPTHLIKTRGQQVTLRCSPKSGHDTVSWYQQALGQGPQFIFQYYEEEERQRGNFPDRFSGHQFPNYSSELNVNALLLGDSALYLCASSRRTSGGYNEQFFGPGTRLTVL.